This T cell receptor beta chain was sequenced in a study of beta chain features in type 1 diabetes. CDR1 and CDR2 (germline): SGHRS, YFSETQ. Between the trimmed V and J ends, which lost 5 bases and 3 bases, there was a span of 18 bases. The CDR3 is made up of 15 amino acids. About this clone: Antigen specificity is unknown.

General study points: cDNA-based reads could over-represent cells with high TCR expression. Type 1 diabetes patients had TCRB CDR3s that were shorter (moderately but significantly so) in all four CD4+ subsets.

cDNA synthesis used the whole RNA isolate, giving expressed TCRB sequences. The protocol was immunoSEQ multiplex PCR, while the TCRdb copy is restricted to in-frame clones and leaves out a portion. The sample yields around 690,000 clones, around 12% seen once. The sequence came from a man aged 30 to 39 with type 1 diabetes. The chain combines TRBV5-1 with TRBJ2-7; the D call may be TRBD1 or TRBD2 (6 bases each). Sample: naive CD4+ T cells from blood. The DNA of the CDR3 is TGCGCCAGCAGGGGGGGCTTACCCGCGAACTACGAGCAGTACTTC. This gives the protein CASRGGLPANYEQYF.